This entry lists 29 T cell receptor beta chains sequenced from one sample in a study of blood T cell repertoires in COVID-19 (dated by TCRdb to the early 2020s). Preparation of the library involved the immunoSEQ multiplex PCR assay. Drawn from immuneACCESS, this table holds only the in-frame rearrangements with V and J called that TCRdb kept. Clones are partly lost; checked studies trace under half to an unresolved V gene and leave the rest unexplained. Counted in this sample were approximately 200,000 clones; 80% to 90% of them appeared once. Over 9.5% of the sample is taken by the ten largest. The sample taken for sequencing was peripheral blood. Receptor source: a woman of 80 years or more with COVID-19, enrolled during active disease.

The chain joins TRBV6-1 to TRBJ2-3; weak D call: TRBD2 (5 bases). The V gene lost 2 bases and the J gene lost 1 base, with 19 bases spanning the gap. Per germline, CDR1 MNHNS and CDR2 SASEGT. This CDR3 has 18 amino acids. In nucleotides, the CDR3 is TGTGCCAGCAGTGAAAGCTTGTGGTCCCGGGGAGGCACAGATACGCAGTATTTT. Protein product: CASSESLWSRGGTDTQYF.

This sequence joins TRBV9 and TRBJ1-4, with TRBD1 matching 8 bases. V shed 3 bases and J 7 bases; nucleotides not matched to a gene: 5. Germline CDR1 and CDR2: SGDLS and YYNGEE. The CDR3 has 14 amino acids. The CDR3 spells CASSEQGGSEKLFF. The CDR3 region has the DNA TGTGCCAGCAGCGAACAGGGGGGTAGTGAAAAACTGTTTTTT.

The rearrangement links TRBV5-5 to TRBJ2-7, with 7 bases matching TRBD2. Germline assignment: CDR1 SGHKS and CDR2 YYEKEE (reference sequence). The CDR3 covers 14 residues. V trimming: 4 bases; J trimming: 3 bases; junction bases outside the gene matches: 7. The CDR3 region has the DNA TGTGCCAGCAGCCGGACGGCTAGCGGCTACGAGCAGTACTTC. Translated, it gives CASSRTASGYEQYF. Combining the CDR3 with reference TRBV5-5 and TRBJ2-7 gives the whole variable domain DAGVTQSPTHLIKTRGQQVTLRCSPISGHKSVSWYQQVLGQGPQFIFQYYEKEERGRGNFPDRFSARQFPNYSSELNVNALLLGDSALYLCASSRTASGYEQYFGPGTRLTVT.

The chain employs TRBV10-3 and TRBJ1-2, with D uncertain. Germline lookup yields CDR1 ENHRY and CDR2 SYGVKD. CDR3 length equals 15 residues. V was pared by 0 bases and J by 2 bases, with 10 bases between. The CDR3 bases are TGTGCCATCAGTGAGTCGAGAGGAAAGAACTATGGCTACACCTTC. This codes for CAISESRGKNYGYTF.

The CDR3 bases are TGTGCCAGCAGTACTTCAAGGGGGGGGTGGGCCGCTGAAGCTTTCTTT. It codes for CASSTSRGGWAAEAFF. The chain joins TRBV27 to TRBJ1-1; a possible D gene is TRBD1 (6 bases). Trimming shortened V by 5 bases and J by 6 bases, and 22 bases separated the two germline ends. This CDR3 comprises 16 residues. CDR1 and CDR2 (germline): MNHEY, SMNVEV (reference sequence).

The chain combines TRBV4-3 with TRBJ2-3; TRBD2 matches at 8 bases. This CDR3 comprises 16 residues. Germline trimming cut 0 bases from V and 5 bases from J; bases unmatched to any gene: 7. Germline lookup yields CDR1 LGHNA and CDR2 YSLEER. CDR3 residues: CASSQESGGEIDTQYF. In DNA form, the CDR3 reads TGCGCCAGCAGCCAAGAGTCGGGAGGGGAAATAGATACGCAGTATTTT.

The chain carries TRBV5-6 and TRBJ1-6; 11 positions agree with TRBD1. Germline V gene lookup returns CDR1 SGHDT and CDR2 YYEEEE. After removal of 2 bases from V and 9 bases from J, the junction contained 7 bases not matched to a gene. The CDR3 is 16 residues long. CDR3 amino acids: CASSLILGTGGSPLHF. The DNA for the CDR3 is TGTGCCAGCAGCTTAATTTTAGGGACAGGGGGTTCACCCCTCCACTTT.

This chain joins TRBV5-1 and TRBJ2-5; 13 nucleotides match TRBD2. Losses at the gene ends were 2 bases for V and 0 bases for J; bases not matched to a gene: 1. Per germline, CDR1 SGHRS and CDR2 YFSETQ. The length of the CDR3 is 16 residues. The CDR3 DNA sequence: TGCGCCAGCAGCTTAACTAGCGGGGGGGACCAAGAGACCCAGTACTTC. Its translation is CASSLTSGGDQETQYF.

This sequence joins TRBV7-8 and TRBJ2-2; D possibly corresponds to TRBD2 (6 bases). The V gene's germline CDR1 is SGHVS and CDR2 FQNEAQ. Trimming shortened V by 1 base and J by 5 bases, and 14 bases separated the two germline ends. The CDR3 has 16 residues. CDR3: CASSLGGAGYTGELFF. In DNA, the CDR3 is TGTGCCAGCAGCTTAGGCGGGGCAGGGTATACCGGGGAGCTGTTTTTT. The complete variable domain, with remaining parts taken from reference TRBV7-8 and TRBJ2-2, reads GAGVSQSPRYKVAKRGQDVALRCDPISGHVSLFWYQQALGQGPEFLTYFQNEAQLDKSGLPSDRFFAERPEGSVSTLKIQRTQQEDSAVYLCASSLGGAGYTGELFFGEGSRLTVL.

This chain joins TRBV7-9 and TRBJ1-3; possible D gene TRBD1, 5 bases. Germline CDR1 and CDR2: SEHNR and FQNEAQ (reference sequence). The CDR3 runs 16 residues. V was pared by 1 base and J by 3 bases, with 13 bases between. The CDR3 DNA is TGTGCCAGCAGCTTAGTACGGTCGGGGGTTGGAAACACCATATATTTT. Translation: CASSLVRSGVGNTIYF.

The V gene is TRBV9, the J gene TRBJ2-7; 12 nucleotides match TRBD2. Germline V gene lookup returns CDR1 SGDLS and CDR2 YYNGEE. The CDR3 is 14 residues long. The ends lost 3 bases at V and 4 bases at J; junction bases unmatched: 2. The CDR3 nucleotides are TGTGCCAGCAGCGAAGGGACTAGCGGGTACGAGCAGTACTTC. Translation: CASSEGTSGYEQYF.

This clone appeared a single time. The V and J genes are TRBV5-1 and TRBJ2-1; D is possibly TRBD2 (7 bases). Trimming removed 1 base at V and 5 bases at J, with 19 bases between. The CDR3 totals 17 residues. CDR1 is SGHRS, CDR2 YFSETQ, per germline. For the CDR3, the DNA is TGCGCCAGCAGCTTGCGGGTGGGTCGGGGGGCCGACAATGAGCAGTTCTTC. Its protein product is CASSLRVGRGADNEQFF.

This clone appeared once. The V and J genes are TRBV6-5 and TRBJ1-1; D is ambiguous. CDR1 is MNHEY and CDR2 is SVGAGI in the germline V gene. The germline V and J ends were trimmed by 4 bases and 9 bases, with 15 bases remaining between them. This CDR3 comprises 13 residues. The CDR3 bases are TGTGCCAGCAGTTCCCCCCCCGGGATTAAAGCTTTCTTT. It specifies CASSSPPGIKAFF.

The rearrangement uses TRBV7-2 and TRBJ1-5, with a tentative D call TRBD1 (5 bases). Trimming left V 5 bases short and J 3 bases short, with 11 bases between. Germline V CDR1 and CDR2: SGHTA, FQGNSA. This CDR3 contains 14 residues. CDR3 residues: CASSVGGINQPQHF. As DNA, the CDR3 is TGTGCCAGCAGCGTGGGGGGAATCAATCAGCCCCAGCATTTT.

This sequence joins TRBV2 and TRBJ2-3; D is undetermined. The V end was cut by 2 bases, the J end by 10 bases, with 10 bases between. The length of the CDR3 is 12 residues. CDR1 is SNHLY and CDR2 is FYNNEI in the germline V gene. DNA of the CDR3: TGTGCCAGCAGTGAACAATCGGTATCGCAGTATTTT. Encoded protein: CASSEQSVSQYF.

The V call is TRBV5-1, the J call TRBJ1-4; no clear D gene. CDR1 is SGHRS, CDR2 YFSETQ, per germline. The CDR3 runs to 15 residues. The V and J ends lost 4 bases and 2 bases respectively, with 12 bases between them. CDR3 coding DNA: TGCGCCAGCAGCGTTTGGCCCGGGACTAATGAAAAACTGTTTTTT. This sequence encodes CASSVWPGTNEKLFF.

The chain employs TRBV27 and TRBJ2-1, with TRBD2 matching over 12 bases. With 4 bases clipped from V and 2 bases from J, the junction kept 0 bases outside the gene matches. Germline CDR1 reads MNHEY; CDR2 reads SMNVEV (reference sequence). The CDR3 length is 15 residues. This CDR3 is CASSSSGRAYNEQFF. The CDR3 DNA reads TGTGCCAGCAGTTCTAGCGGGAGGGCCTACAATGAGCAGTTCTTC.

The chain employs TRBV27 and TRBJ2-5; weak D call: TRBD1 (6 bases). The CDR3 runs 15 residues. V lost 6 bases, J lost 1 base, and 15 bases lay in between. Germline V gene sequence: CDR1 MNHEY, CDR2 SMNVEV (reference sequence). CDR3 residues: CASRKETGTQETQYF. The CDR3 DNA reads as TGTGCCAGCAGGAAGGAAACAGGGACCCAAGAGACCCAGTACTTC.

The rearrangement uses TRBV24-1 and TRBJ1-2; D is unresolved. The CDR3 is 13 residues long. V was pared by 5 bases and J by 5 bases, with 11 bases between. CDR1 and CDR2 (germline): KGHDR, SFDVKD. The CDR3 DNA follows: TGTGCCACCAGTGCCGGGTCGGAATATGGCTACACCTTC. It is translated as CATSAGSEYGYTF.

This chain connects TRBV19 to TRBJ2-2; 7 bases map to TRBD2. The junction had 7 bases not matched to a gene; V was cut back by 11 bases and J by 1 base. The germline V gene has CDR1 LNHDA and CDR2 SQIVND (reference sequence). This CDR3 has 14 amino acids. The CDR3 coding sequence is TGTGCCTCGAGCCCTAGCGGGAACACCGGGGAGCTGTTTTTT. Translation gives CASSPSGNTGELFF.

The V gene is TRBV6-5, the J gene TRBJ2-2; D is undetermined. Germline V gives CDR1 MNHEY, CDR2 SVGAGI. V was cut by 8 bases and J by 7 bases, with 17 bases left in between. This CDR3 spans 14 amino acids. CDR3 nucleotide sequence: TGTGCCAGCGGATATAGCCGTAACTACGGGGAGCTGTTTTTT. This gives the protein CASGYSRNYGELFF.

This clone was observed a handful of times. The CDR3 protein is CASSVLGANYGYTF. The CDR3 nucleotides are TGTGCCAGCTCAGTCCTGGGGGCCAACTATGGCTACACCTTC. The chain carries TRBV6-5 and TRBJ1-2, with D possibly being TRBD1 (6 bases). The CDR3 sequence is 14 residues long. CDR1 is MNHEY, CDR2 SVGAGI, per germline. The ends were cut back, 8 bases at V and 2 bases at J, with 15 bases in the middle.

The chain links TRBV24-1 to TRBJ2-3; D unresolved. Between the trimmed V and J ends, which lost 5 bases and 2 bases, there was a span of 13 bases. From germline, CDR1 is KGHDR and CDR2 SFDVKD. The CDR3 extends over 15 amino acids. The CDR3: CATSAPAVATDTQYF. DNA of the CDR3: TGTGCCACCAGTGCCCCCGCGGTGGCCACAGATACGCAGTATTTT.

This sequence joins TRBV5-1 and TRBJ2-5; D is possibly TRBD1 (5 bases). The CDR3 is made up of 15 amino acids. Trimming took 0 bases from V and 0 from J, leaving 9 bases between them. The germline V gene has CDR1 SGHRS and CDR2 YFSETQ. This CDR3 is CASSLVDRYQETQYF. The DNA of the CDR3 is TGCGCCAGCAGCTTGGTAGACAGATACCAAGAGACCCAGTACTTC.

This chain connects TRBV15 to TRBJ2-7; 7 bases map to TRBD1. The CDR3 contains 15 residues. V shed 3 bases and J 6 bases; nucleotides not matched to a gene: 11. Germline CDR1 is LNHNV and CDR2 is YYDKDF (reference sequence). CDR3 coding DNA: TGTGCCACCAGCAGGTCGAGGGGGCGATCAGGCGAGCAGTACTTC. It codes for CATSRSRGRSGEQYF. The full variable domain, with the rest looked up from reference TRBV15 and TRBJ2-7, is DAMVIQNPRYQVTQFGKPVTLSCSQTLNHNVMYWYQQKSSQAPKLLFHYYDKDFNNEADTPDNFQSRRPNTSFCFLDIRSPGLGDTAMYLCATSRSRGRSGEQYFGPGTRLTVT.

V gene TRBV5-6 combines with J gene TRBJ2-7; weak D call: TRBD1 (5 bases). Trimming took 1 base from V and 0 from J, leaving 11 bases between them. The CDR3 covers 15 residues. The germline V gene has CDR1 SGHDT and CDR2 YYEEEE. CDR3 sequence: CASSLYDRSSYEQYF. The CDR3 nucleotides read TGTGCCAGCAGCTTGTACGACAGAAGCTCCTACGAGCAGTACTTC.

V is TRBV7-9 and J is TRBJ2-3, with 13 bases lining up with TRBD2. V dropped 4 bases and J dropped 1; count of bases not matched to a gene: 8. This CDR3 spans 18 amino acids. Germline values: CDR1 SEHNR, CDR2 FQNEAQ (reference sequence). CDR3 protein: CASSSTSGRANGTDTQYF. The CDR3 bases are TGTGCCAGCAGCTCTACTAGCGGGAGGGCCAACGGCACAGATACGCAGTATTTT.

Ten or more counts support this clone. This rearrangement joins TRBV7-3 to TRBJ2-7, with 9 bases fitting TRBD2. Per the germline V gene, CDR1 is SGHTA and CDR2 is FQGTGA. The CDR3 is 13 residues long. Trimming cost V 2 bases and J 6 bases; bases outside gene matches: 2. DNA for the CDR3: TGTGCCAGCAGCTTACTAGCGGGGAGCGAGCAGTACTTC. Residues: CASSLLAGSEQYF.

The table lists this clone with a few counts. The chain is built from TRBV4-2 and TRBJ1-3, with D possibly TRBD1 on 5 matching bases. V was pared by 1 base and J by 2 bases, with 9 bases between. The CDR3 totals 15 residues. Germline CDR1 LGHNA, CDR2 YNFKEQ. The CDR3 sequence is CASSQVQGPGNTIYF. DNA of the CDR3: TGTGCCAGCAGCCAAGTGCAGGGCCCTGGAAACACCATATATTTT.